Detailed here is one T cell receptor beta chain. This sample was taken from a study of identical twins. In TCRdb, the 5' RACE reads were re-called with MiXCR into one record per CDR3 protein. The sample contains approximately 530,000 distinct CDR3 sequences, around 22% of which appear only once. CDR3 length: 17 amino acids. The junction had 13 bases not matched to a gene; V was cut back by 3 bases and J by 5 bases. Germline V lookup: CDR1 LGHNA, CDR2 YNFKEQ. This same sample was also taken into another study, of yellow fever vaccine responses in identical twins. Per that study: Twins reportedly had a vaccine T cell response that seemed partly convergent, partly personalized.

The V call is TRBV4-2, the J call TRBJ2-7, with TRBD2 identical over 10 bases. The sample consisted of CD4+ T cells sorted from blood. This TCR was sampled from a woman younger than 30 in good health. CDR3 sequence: CASSQQAGLAGDDEQYF. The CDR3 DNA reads TGTGCCAGCAGCCAGCAAGCAGGGCTAGCGGGAGATGACGAGCAGTACTTC.